A single sample is the source of the 31 T cell receptor beta chains below, sequenced in a study of T cells in Graves' hyperthyroidism and ophthalmopathy. RNA transcripts provided the source from which TCR beta CDR3 regions were amplified. The HTBI primer set served for first-round RT-PCR of the TCR CDR3. TCRdb re-called the multiplex PCR reads through MiXCR, storing one row per CDR3 protein. The table shows approximately 620,000 distinct CDR3 sequences, with more than 15% occurring only once. Sequenced: blood. Receptors originate from a woman aged 40-49 years with Graves' ophthalmopathy.

This clonotype was seen at least ten times. The rearrangement uses TRBV10-3 and TRBJ2-7, with 9 bases aligning to TRBD1. This CDR3 is built from 15 residues. The germline V gene has CDR1 ENHRY and CDR2 SYGVKD. With V trimmed by 6 bases and J by 3 bases, 9 bases remained unmatched. In DNA, the CDR3 is TGTGCCATCAGGGGACAGGGATCGGCTGACTACGAGCAGTACTTC. Protein product: CAIRGQGSADYEQYF.

J is TRBJ2-7 and V is TRBV12-3 or TRBV12-4; D is possibly TRBD1 (6 bases). The V and J ends lost 5 bases and 7 bases respectively, with 12 bases between them. This CDR3 is built from 12 residues. The CDR3: CASSLDSSEQYF. The CDR3 DNA is TGTGCCAGCAGTCTGGACAGTTCAGAGCAGTACTTC.

A few counts support this clonotype. The J gene is TRBJ1-3, the V gene TRBV6-5, with a tentative D call TRBD1 (5 bases). The CDR3 totals 18 residues. CDR1 is MNHEY and CDR2 is SVGAGI in the germline V gene. V dropped 2 bases and J dropped 2 bases, with 19 bases sitting between them. In DNA, the CDR3 is TGTGCCAGCAGTTACCGGGCAGAGACCCGGGGGACTGGAAACACCATATATTTT. Its protein product is CASSYRAETRGTGNTIYF.

This clonotype was observed many times. The J gene is TRBJ2-1, the V gene TRBV20-1; D remains ambiguous. There are 11 residues in the CDR3. The ends were cut back, 7 bases at V and 6 bases at J, with 10 bases in the middle. CDR1 and CDR2 from the germline V gene are DFQATT and SNEGSKA (reference sequence). CDR3 amino acids: CSVTPRNEQFF. The CDR3 region has the DNA TGCAGTGTGACCCCCCGCAATGAGCAGTTCTTC.

This sequence joins TRBV2 and TRBJ2-3; no clear D. The CDR3 totals 13 residues. CDR1 and CDR2 (germline): SNHLY, FYNNEI. Deletions cut 6 bases from V and 1 base from J, with 8 bases between. The chain's CDR3 is CASRGPGTDTQYF. CDR3 sequence (DNA): TGTGCCAGCAGAGGGCCGGGCACAGATACGCAGTATTTT.

This clonotype was found many times. The chain carries TRBV5-5 and TRBJ1-2; 7 nucleotides agree with TRBD1. V shed 1 base and J 4 bases; nucleotides not matched to a gene: 7. Per germline, CDR1 SGHKS and CDR2 YYEKEE (reference sequence). This CDR3 has 15 residues. CDR3 protein: CASSLRGDSIYGYTF. The CDR3 DNA is TGTGCCAGCAGCTTGCGAGGGGACAGCATCTATGGCTACACCTTC.

To note about this clonotype: A junction end diverges from the germline sequence, so it may reflect a read error. J is TRBJ2-7 and V is TRBV27, with D possibly matching TRBD1 (5 bases). In germline, CDR1 is MNHEY, CDR2 SMNVEV (reference sequence). The CDR3 covers 16 residues. The CDR3 DNA sequence: TGTGCCAGCAGTTCCCCCCGTATCGACAGATACTACGAGCAGCACTTC. As protein: CASSSPRIDRYYEQHF.

This clonotype occurred many times. The V gene is TRBV20-1, the J gene TRBJ2-6, with D possibly TRBD2 on 5 matching bases. This CDR3 has 15 amino acids. Trimming left V 0 bases short and J 4 bases short, with 10 bases between. In germline, CDR1 is DFQATT, CDR2 SNEGSKA (reference sequence). The CDR3: CSARDHREGANVLTF. In nucleotides, the CDR3 is TGCAGTGCTAGAGACCATCGGGAAGGGGCCAACGTCCTGACTTTC.

This clonotype was found many times. V gene TRBV5-1 combines with J gene TRBJ2-2; D is undetermined. Germline-derived CDR1 and CDR2 are SGHRS and YFSETQ. V was trimmed by 2 bases and J by 7 bases, leaving 12 bases between them. This CDR3 is built from 14 residues. Here the CDR3 reads CASSFLPFDGELFF. The DNA for the CDR3 is TGCGCCAGCAGCTTTCTCCCCTTTGACGGGGAGCTGTTTTTT.

This chain joins TRBV24-1 and TRBJ1-1; no clear D gene. Trimming removed 9 bases from V and 6 bases from J, with 19 bases in between. This CDR3 is built from 14 residues. Germline V CDR1 and CDR2: KGHDR, SFDVKD. Written as DNA, the CDR3 is TGTGCCACCGGTTGCTCTCGGCTGTTCCCTGAAGCTTTCTTT. It is translated as CATGCSRLFPEAFF.

In its sample, this clonotype was seen many times. The chain recombines TRBV5-1 with TRBJ2-3; D is unclear. Trimming removed 0 bases at V and 6 bases at J, with 11 bases between. The CDR3 covers 14 residues. Germline loops: CDR1 SGHRS, CDR2 YFSETQ. CDR3 protein: CASSLALSTDTQYF. DNA of the CDR3: TGCGCCAGCAGCTTGGCCTTATCTACGGATACGCAGTATTTT. Variable domain in full (rest from reference TRBV5-1 and TRBJ2-3): KAGVTQTPRYLIKTRGQQVTLSCSPISGHRSVSWYQQTPGQGLQFLFEYFSETQRNKGNFPGRFSGRQFSNSRSEMNVSTLELGDSALYLCASSLALSTDTQYFGPGTRLTVL.

The chain recombines TRBV20-1 with TRBJ2-5; D might be TRBD2 (7 bases). The CDR3 extends over 15 amino acids. CDR1 and CDR2 from the germline V gene are DFQATT and SNEGSKA (reference sequence). V gave up 3 bases and J gave up 1 base, with 15 bases separating them. The CDR3 sequence: CSASLWGGAQETQYF. For the CDR3, the DNA is TGCAGTGCTAGTCTGTGGGGGGGGGCCCAAGAGACCCAGTACTTC.

The chain uses TRBV6-1 and TRBJ1-2; the D is unclear. The CDR3 has 12 residues. From germline, CDR1 is MNHNS and CDR2 SASEGT. V shed 5 bases and J shed 7 bases, with 11 bases lying between them. In nucleotides, the CDR3 is TGTGCCAGCAGTCCAGTCTCTGGTGGCTACACCTTC. As protein: CASSPVSGGYTF.

This clonotype has ten or more counts. J is TRBJ2-3 and V is TRBV30; 8 bases fit TRBD1. This CDR3 has 16 amino acids. The germline CDR1 and CDR2 sequences are GTSNPN and SVGIG (reference sequence). The V gene end was trimmed by 2 bases and the J gene end by 4 bases; junction bases not matched to a gene: 11. For the CDR3, the DNA is TGTGCCTGGAGTAAGGGACAGGTGTTATATTCAGATACGCAGTATTTT. Residues: CAWSKGQVLYSDTQYF.

This rearrangement joins TRBV3-1 to TRBJ2-7; TRBD2 agrees at 7 bases. This CDR3 has 17 residues. After removal of 5 bases from V and 4 bases from J, the junction contained 17 bases not matched to a gene. Per the germline V gene, CDR1 is LGHDT and CDR2 is YNNKEL (reference sequence). Here the CDR3 reads CASSSTLGRGGSYEQYF. The CDR3 DNA reads TGTGCCAGCAGCAGCACGTTGGGGCGCGGGGGTTCTTACGAGCAGTACTTC.

The chain links TRBV7-9 to TRBJ1-4; D gene ambiguous. V lost 5 bases, J lost 6 bases, and 19 bases lay in between. Germline V gives CDR1 SEHNR, CDR2 FQNEAQ (reference sequence). The CDR3 totals 16 residues. The CDR3, as DNA: TGTGCCAGCAGCACCTACAGTGGAGGGCTAGATGAAAAACTGTTTTTT. Protein sequence: CASSTYSGGLDEKLFF.

This clonotype was recorded many times. The chain couples TRBV2 to TRBJ2-5; no clear D gene. The germline V gene has CDR1 SNHLY and CDR2 FYNNEI. This CDR3 has 14 residues. Trimming shortened V by 6 bases and J by 0 bases, and 11 bases separated the two germline ends. DNA of the CDR3: TGTGCCAGCAGGCTCAGGACGTACCAAGAGACCCAGTACTTC. Its translation is CASRLRTYQETQYF.

Many counts were recorded for this clonotype. The rearrangement uses TRBV5-8 and TRBJ2-1; 7 positions match TRBD2. Germline trimming cut 0 bases from V and 1 base from J; bases unmatched to any gene: 1. Germline CDR1 SGHTS, CDR2 YDEGEE. The CDR3 spans 15 residues. Here the CDR3 DNA reads TGTGCCAGCAGCTTGGAACTAGCGTCCTACAATGAGCAGTTCTTC. It encodes CASSLELASYNEQFF.

The table lists this clonotype with many counts. The gene calls are TRBV28 and TRBJ1-1; no clear D gene. The CDR3 length is 13 residues. The germline CDR1 and CDR2 sequences are MDHEN and SYDVKM. V lost 6 bases and J 11 bases, leaving 19 bases between the germline ends. CDR3 sequence (DNA): TGTGCCAGCAGAACATACCGGGAACAGCGGGCTTTCTTT. Protein: CASRTYREQRAFF.

This clonotype was picked up many times. This chain joins TRBV7-9 and TRBJ1-4; 9 bases agree with TRBD1. Germline V gene lookup returns CDR1 SEHNR and CDR2 FQNEAQ (reference sequence). This CDR3 spans 14 amino acids. The ends lost 5 bases at V and 8 bases at J; junction bases unmatched: 6. The CDR3, as DNA: TGTGCCAGCAGCGCCACAGGGGGCTGGGAAAAACTGTTTTTT. This encodes CASSATGGWEKLFF.

The chain carries TRBV19 and TRBJ2-7; TRBD2 matches at 14 bases. The junction had 3 bases not matched to a gene; V was cut back by 3 bases and J by 5 bases. CDR3 length: 15 residues. Germline V gene sequence: CDR1 LNHDA, CDR2 SQIVND (reference sequence). CDR3: CASSIGTSGSDEQYF. The DNA of the CDR3 is TGTGCCAGTAGTATCGGGACTAGCGGGAGCGACGAGCAGTACTTC.

This clonotype appeared many times. The rearrangement links TRBV12-3 or TRBV12-4 to TRBJ1-1; D unclear. The CDR3 is 13 amino acids. Trimming pared 6 bases from V and 0 bases from J, leaving 8 bases between. The CDR3 is CASRTPMNTEAFF. CDR3 sequence (DNA): TGTGCCAGCAGGACACCGATGAACACTGAAGCTTTCTTT.

This clonotype came up many times. The chain carries TRBV2 and TRBJ2-2; 10 bases are a match to TRBD1. Germline V gene sequence: CDR1 SNHLY, CDR2 FYNNEI. Trimming removed 6 bases from V and 6 bases from J; junction bases left unmatched: 4. The length of the CDR3 is 14 residues. CDR3 residues: CASRVDRGPGELFF. CDR3 in DNA: TGTGCCAGCAGAGTAGACAGGGGGCCCGGGGAGCTGTTTTTT.

The table lists this clonotype with a few counts. This chain uses TRBV7-9 with TRBJ1-2; D uncertain. Deletions cut 2 bases from V and 10 bases from J, with 20 bases between. The CDR3 extends over 15 amino acids. Germline V gene sequence: CDR1 SEHNR, CDR2 FQNEAQ (reference sequence). The CDR3 reads CASSLSTTYEFHYTF. The CDR3 region has the DNA TGTGCCAGCAGCTTATCGACTACTTATGAATTCCACTACACCTTC.

The sample holds many counts of this clonotype. This chain joins TRBV10-3 and TRBJ2-3; D perhaps matches TRBD2 (5 bases). V lost 6 bases and J 2 bases, leaving 12 bases between the germline ends. Germline lookup yields CDR1 ENHRY and CDR2 SYGVKD. This CDR3 contains 14 residues. CDR3 nucleotide sequence: TGTGCCATCAGAGATCCTGACTACACAGATACGCAGTATTTT. Translated: CAIRDPDYTDTQYF.

This clonotype was picked up a small number of times. The gene calls are TRBV20-1 and TRBJ2-3; 7 positions match TRBD1. The CDR3 loop spans 15 amino acids. Germline V CDR1 and CDR2: DFQATT, SNEGSKA (reference sequence). The trim removed 8 bases at V and 4 bases at J, leaving 15 bases unmatched. CDR3 sequence (DNA): TGCAGTACCCTGGGACAGTATGATGTAGCAGATACGCAGTATTTT. Protein sequence: CSTLGQYDVADTQYF.

The sample holds many counts of this clonotype. V gene TRBV2 combines with J gene TRBJ2-4, with D possibly being TRBD2 (5 bases). The CDR3 runs 17 residues. The germline V and J ends were trimmed by 2 bases and 3 bases, with 17 bases remaining between them. CDR1 and CDR2 (germline): SNHLY, FYNNEI. CDR3 amino acids: CASSEKVGIGLKNIQYF. The CDR3 region has the DNA TGTGCCAGCAGTGAAAAAGTGGGGATAGGACTCAAAAACATTCAGTACTTC.

This clonotype turned up a few times. The chain uses TRBV10-3 and TRBJ2-7; 9 nucleotides line up with TRBD2. V dropped 6 bases and J dropped 4; count of bases not matched to a gene: 4. Germline V gene lookup returns CDR1 ENHRY and CDR2 SYGVKD. The CDR3 sequence is 13 residues long. Here the CDR3 reads CAIRLTSGYEQYF. CDR3 DNA sequence: TGTGCCATCAGGCTTACTAGCGGGTACGAGCAGTACTTC.

The sample holds many counts of this clonotype. V is TRBV20-1 and J is TRBJ1-1; D gene ambiguous. Trimming shortened V by 0 bases and J by 6 bases, and 5 bases separated the two germline ends. The CDR3 has 11 amino acids. CDR1 is DFQATT and CDR2 is SNEGSKA in the germline V gene (reference sequence). The CDR3 region is CSARDASEAFF. The CDR3 nucleotides read TGCAGTGCTAGAGATGCATCTGAAGCTTTCTTT.

The chain has TRBV28 and TRBJ2-3, with D possibly being TRBD2 (5 bases). Looked up from germline, CDR1 is MDHEN and CDR2 is SYDVKM. V lost 5 bases and J 2 bases, leaving 14 bases between the germline ends. This CDR3 is built from 15 residues. CDR3 DNA sequence: TGTGCCAGCAGTCACCAAGAGGGTTACACAGATACGCAGTATTTT. Protein product: CASSHQEGYTDTQYF. Full variable domain (remainder filled in from reference TRBV28 and TRBJ2-3): DVKVTQSSRYLVKRTGEKVFLECVQDMDHENMFWYRQDPGLGLRLIYFSYDVKMKEKGDIPEGYSVSREKKERFSLILESASTNQTSMYLCASSHQEGYTDTQYFGPGTRLTVL.

Points on this clonotype: An end of the junction does not agree with germline; a read error may underlie this. The V call is TRBV6-1, the J call TRBJ1-5; possibly TRBD1 for D (5 bases). Germline CDR1 is MNHNS and CDR2 is SASEGT. This CDR3 comprises 14 residues. CDR3 nucleotide sequence: TGTGCCAGCAGGGAAGGGGTTTTGGATCAGCCCCAGCATTTT. Its protein is CASREGVLDQPQHF.